The TCR beta chain under discussion was sequenced for a study of blood T cell repertoires in COVID-19. Per the authors' pipeline: Reference gene primers were amplified, and this amplification served to estimate nucleated cell counts. Method: immunoSEQ multiplex PCR; TCRdb's copy keeps in-frame clones and lacks some. D and trimming come from the DNA, and the V and J calls and clone size come from that table. The repertoire holds over 25,000 clones, with approximately 80% as singletons. The CDR3 is 14 residues long. CDR1 is SEHNR, CDR2 FQNEAQ, per germline (reference sequence). V shed 5 bases and J 12 bases; nucleotides not matched to a gene: 11.

The receptor comes from an elderly woman with acute or convalescent COVID-19. This chain connects TRBV7-9 to TRBJ2-2; 8 bases are a match to TRBD1. Sequenced material: peripheral blood. CDR3 sequence: CASSPAGQGAKLFF. The CDR3 nucleotides are TGTGCCAGCAGCCCGGCGGGGCAGGGGGCGAAGCTGTTTTTT.